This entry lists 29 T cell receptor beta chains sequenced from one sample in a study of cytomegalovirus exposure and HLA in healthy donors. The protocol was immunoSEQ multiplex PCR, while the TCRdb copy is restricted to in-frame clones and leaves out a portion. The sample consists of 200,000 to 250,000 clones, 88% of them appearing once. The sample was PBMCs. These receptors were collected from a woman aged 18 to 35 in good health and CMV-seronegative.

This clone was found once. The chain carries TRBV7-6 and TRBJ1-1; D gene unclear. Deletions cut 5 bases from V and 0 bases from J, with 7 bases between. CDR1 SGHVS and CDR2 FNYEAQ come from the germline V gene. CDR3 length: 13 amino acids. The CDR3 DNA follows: TGTGCCAGCAGCCAAGAGGTGAACACTGAAGCTTTCTTT. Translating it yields CASSQEVNTEAFF.

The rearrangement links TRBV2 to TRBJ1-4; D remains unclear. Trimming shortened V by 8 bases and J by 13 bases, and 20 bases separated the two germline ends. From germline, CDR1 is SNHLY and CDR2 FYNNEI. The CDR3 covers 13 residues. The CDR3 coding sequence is TGTGCCAGCTTTTACCTAGGCGTGGGAGGACTGTTTTTT. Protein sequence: CASFYLGVGGLFF. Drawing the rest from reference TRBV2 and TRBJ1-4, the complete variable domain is EPEVTQTPSHQVTQMGQEVILRCVPISNHLYFYWYRQILGQKVEFLVSFYNNEISEKSEIFDDQFSVERPDGSNFTLKIRSTKLEDSAMYFCASFYLGVGGLFFGSGTQLSVL.

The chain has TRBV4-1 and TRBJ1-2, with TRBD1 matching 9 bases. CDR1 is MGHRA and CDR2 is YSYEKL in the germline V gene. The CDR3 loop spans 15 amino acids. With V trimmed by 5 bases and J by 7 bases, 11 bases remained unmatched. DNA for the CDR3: TGCGCCAGCAGCTGGGGTCCACAGGGGGCGCGTGGCTACACCTTC. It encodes CASSWGPQGARGYTF.

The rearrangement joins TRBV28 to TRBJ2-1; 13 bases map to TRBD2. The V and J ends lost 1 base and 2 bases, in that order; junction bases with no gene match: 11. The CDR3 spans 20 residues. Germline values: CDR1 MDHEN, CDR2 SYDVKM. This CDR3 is CASSLYPGLAGEGTYNEQFF. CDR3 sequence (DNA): TGTGCCAGCAGTTTATACCCCGGACTAGCGGGAGAAGGAACCTACAATGAGCAGTTCTTC.

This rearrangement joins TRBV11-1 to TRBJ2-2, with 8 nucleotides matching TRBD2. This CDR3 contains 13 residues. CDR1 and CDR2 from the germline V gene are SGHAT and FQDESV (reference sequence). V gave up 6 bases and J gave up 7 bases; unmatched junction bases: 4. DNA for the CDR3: TGTGCCAGCAGGTTACTAGCGGTCGGGGAGCTGTTTTTT. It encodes CASRLLAVGELFF.

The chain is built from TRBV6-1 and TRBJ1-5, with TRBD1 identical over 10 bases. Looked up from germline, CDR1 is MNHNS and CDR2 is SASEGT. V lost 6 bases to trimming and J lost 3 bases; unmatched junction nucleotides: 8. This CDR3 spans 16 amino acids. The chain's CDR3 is CASREMTGGLNQPQHF. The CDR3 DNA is TGTGCCAGCAGAGAAATGACAGGGGGCCTCAATCAGCCCCAGCATTTT.

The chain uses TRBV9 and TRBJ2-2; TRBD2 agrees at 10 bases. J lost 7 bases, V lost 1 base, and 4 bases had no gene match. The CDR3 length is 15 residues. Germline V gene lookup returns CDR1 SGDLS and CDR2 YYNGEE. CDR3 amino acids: CASSVLAGEGGELFF. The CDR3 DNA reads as TGTGCCAGCAGCGTACTAGCGGGAGAGGGCGGGGAGCTGTTTTTT.

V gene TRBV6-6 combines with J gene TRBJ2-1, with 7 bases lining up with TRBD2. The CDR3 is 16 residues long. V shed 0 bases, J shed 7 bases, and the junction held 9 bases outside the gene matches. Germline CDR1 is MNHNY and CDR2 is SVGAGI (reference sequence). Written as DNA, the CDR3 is TGTGCCAGCAGTTACTCGGGGCGGGGAGGGCCAAATGAGCAGTTCTTC. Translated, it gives CASSYSGRGGPNEQFF.

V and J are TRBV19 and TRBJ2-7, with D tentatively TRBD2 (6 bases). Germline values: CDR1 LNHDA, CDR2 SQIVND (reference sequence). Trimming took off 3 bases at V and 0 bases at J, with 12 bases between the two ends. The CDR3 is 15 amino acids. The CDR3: CASSIGRGASYEQYF. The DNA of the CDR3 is TGTGCCAGTAGTATCGGGCGGGGCGCCTCCTACGAGCAGTACTTC.

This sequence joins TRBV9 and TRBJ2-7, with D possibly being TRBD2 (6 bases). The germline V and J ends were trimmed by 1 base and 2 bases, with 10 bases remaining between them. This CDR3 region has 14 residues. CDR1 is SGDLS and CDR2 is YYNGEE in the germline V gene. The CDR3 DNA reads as TGTGCCAGCAGCGTATACGGAGGGCCCTACGAGCAGTACTTC. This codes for CASSVYGGPYEQYF. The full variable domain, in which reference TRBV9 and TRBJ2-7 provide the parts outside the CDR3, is DSGVTQTPKHLITATGQRVTLRCSPRSGDLSVYWYQQSLDQGLQFLIQYYNGEERAKGNILERFSAQQFPDLHSELNLSSLELGDSALYFCASSVYGGPYEQYFGPGTRLTVT.

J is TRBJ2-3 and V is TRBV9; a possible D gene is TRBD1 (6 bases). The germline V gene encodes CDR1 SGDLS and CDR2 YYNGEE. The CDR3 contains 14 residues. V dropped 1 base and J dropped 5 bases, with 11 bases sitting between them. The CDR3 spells CASSVIPGEDTQYF. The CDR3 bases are TGTGCCAGCAGCGTAATCCCAGGGGAAGATACGCAGTATTTT.

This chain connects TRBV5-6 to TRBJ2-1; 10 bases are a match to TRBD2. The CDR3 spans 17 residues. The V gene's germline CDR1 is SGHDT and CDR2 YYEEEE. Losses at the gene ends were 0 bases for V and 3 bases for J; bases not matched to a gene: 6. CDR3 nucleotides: TGTGCCAGCAGCTTGGCCGGGACTAGCGACCTCTACAATGAGCAGTTCTTC. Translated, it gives CASSLAGTSDLYNEQFF.

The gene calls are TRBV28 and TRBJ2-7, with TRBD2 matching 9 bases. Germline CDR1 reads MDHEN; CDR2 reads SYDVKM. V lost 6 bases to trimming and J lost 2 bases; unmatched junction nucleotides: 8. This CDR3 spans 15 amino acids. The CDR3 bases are TGTGCCAGCAGACAAAGACTAGCGGTCACCTACGAGCAGTACTTC. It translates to CASRQRLAVTYEQYF.

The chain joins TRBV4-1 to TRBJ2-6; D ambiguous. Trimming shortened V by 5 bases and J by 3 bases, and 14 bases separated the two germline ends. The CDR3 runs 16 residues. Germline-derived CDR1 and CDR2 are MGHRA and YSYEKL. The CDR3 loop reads CASSSTVGVGANVLTF. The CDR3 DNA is TGCGCCAGCAGCTCTACGGTAGGAGTTGGGGCCAACGTCCTGACTTTC.

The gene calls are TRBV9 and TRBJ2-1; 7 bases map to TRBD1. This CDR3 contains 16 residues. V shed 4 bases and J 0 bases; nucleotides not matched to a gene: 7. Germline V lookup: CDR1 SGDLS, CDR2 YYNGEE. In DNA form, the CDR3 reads TGTGCCAGCAGCCCAGAGGGGGCCAGCTCCTACAATGAGCAGTTCTTC. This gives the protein CASSPEGASSYNEQFF.

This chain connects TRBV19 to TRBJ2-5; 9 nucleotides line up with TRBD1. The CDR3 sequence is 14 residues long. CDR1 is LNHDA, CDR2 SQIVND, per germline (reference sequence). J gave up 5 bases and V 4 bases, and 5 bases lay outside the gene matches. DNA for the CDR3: TGTGCCAGTAGTAGCTGGACAGGGGACGAGACCCAGTACTTC. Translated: CASSSWTGDETQYF. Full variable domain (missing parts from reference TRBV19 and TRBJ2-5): DGGITQSPKYLFRKEGQNVTLSCEQNLNHDAMYWYRQDPGQGLRLIYYSQIVNDFQKGDIAEGYSVSREKKESFPLTVTSAQKNPTAFYLCASSSWTGDETQYFGPGTRLLVL.

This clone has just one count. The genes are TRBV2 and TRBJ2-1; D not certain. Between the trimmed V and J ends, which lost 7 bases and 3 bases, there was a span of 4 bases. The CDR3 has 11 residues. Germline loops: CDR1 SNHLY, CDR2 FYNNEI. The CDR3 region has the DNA TGTGCCAGCACCAGCTACAATGAGCAGTTCTTC. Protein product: CASTSYNEQFF.

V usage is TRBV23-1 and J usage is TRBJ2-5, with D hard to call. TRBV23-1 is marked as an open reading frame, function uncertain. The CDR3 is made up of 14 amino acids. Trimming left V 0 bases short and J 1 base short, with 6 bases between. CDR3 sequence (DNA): TGCGCCAGCAGTCAATCCAACAGCCAAGAGACCCAGTACTTC. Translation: CASSQSNSQETQYF.

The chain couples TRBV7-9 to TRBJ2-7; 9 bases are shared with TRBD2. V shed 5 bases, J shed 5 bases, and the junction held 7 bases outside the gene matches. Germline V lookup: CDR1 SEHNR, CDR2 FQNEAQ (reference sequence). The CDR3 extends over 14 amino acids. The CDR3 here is CASSHSGGPNEQYF. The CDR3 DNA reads TGTGCCAGCAGCCATAGCGGGGGCCCCAACGAGCAGTACTTC.

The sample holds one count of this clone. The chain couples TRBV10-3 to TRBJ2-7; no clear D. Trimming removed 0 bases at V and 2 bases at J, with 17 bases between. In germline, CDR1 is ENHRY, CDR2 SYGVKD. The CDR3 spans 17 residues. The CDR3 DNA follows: TGTGCCATCAGTGAGTCGGTAACAGCAAACCCGACCTACGAGCAGTACTTC. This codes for CAISESVTANPTYEQYF.

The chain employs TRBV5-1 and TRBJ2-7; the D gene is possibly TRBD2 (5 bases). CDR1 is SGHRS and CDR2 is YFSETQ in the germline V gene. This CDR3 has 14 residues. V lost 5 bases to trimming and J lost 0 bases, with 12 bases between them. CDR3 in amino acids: CASRTLEGSYEQYF. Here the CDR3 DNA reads TGCGCCAGCAGGACCCTAGAGGGCTCCTACGAGCAGTACTTC.

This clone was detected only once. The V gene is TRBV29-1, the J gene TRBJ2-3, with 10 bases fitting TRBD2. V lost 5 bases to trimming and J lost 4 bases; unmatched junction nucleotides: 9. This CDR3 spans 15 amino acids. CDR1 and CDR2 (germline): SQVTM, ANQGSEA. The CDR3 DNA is TGCAGCGTTCCAAAGCGGGAGGGCCCGGCAGATACGCAGTATTTT. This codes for CSVPKREGPADTQYF.

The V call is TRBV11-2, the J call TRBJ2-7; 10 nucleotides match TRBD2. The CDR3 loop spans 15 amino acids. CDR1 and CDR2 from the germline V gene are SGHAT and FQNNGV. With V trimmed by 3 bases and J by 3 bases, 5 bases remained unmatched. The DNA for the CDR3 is TGTGCCAGCAGCTTTGAGGCTAGCGGGAGCTACGAGCAGTACTTC. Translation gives CASSFEASGSYEQYF.

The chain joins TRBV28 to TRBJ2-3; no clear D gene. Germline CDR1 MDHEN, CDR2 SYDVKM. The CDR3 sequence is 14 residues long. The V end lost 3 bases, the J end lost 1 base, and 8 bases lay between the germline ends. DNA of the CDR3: TGTGCCAGCAGTTTTGGAGTCCGCACAGATACGCAGTATTTT. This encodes CASSFGVRTDTQYF.

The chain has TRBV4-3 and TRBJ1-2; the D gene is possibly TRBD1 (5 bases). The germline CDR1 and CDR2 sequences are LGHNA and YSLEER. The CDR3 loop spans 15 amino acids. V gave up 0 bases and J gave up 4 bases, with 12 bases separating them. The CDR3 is CASSQDGGGIYGYTF. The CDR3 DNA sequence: TGCGCCAGCAGCCAAGACGGCGGGGGAATCTATGGCTACACCTTC.

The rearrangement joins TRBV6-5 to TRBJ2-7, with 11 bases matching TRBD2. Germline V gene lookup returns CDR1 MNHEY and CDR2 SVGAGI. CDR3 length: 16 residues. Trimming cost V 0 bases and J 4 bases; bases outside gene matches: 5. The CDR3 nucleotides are TGTGCCAGCAGTTACTCGGTACTAGCGGGAGTTTACGAGCAGTACTTC. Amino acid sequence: CASSYSVLAGVYEQYF.

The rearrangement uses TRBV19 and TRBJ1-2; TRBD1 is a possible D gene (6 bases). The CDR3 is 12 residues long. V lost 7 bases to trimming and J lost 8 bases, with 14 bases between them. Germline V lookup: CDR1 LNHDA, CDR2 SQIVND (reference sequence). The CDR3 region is CASKTQGWGYTF. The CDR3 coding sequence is TGTGCCAGTAAGACGCAGGGGTGGGGCTACACCTTC.

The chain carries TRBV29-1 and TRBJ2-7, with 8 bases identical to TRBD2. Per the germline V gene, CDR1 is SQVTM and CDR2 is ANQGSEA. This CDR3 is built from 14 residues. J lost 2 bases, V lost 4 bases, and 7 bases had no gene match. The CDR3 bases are TGCAGCGTTGCACTACTAGCGGACCCCTACGAGCAGTACTTC. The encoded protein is CSVALLADPYEQYF.

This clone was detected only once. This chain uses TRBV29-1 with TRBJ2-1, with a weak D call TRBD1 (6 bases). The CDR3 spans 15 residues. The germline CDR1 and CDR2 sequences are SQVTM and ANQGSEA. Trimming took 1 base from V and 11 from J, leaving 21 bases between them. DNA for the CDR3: TGCAGCGTTGAAGGCCTGCCCCAAAACAGGGATCAGCAGTTCTTC. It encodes CSVEGLPQNRDQQFF.